Listed here are 13 T cell receptor beta chains from one sample, sequenced in a study of control samples from healthy donors and cancer patients. Measured with immunoSEQ multiplex PCR; TCRdb has only the in-frame clones, and not every one. The data show approximately 160,000 clones, about 94% seen once. Sample: blood. The receptors come from a woman aged 30 to 39 in good health.

DNA of the CDR3: TGTGCCAGCAGTTACAGGGGTATCGATGGCTACACCTTC. Translation gives CASSYRGIDGYTF. This chain joins TRBV6-6 and TRBJ1-2; D may be TRBD1 (5 bases). Germline V CDR1 and CDR2: MNHNY, SVGAGI (reference sequence). Trimming removed 2 bases from V and 6 bases from J, with 10 bases in between. The CDR3 is 13 amino acids.

The chain couples TRBV21-1 to TRBJ2-7; the D call in the table, TRBD2, was not verified against the DNA. TRBV21-1 is a documented pseudogene. There are 16 residues in the CDR3. As DNA, the CDR3 is TGTGCCAGCAGCAAAGGATGTAAAGGAGACTACTACGAGCAGTACTTC. This codes for CASSKGCKGDYYEQYF.

This clone came up once. The chain employs TRBV5-4 and TRBJ2-1; 8 bases align to TRBD2. CDR1 and CDR2 from the germline V gene are SGHNT and YYREEE (reference sequence). The CDR3 is made up of 17 amino acids. V lost 4 bases to trimming and J lost 7 bases; unmatched junction nucleotides: 16. CDR3 nucleotide sequence: TGTGCCAGCAGCCCGACCCCCGGGCTAGCGGGCCAGAATGAGCAGTTCTTC. It encodes CASSPTPGLAGQNEQFF.

V and J are TRBV5-6 and TRBJ2-7; D possibly uses TRBD1 or TRBD2 (5 bases each). Between the trimmed V and J ends, which lost 4 bases and 0 bases, there was a span of 8 bases. This CDR3 is 13 amino acids long. Germline CDR1 reads SGHDT; CDR2 reads YYEEEE. The CDR3 DNA sequence: TGTGCCAGCAGCACCGGGGCCTCCTACGAGCAGTACTTC. It codes for CASSTGASYEQYF.

The V call is TRBV21-1, the J call TRBJ2-5. TRBV21-1 is a pseudogene segment. The CDR3 spans 12 residues. CDR3 in DNA: TGTGCCAGCAGCCGAGGGGAAGAGACCCAGTACTTC. Translation: CASSRGEETQYF.

The CDR3 DNA sequence: TGTGCCAGCAGCGAGGGTGGCAGGGCTGGACAGCCCCAGCATTTT. Amino acid sequence: CASSEGGRAGQPQHF. This rearrangement joins TRBV9 to TRBJ1-5; D perhaps matches TRBD1 (5 bases). V was clipped by 3 bases and J by 7 bases, with 17 bases between them. The CDR3 has 15 residues. Germline CDR1 reads SGDLS; CDR2 reads YYNGEE.

The V call is TRBV28, the J call TRBJ1-3; D unclear. Per germline, CDR1 MDHEN and CDR2 SYDVKM. The V and J ends lost 7 bases and 2 bases respectively, with 12 bases between them. CDR3 size: 14 residues. The CDR3 bases are TGTGCCAGCATTCCAGGTCGCGCTGGAAACACCATATATTTT. The encoded protein is CASIPGRAGNTIYF. The full variable domain, rest sourced from reference TRBV28 and TRBJ1-3, is DVKVTQSSRYLVKRTGEKVFLECVQDMDHENMFWYRQDPGLGLRLIYFSYDVKMKEKGDIPEGYSVSREKKERFSLILESASTNQTSMYLCASIPGRAGNTIYFGEGSWLTVV.

The chain uses TRBV5-4 and TRBJ1-2, with a possible D match to TRBD1 (6 bases). The CDR3 spans 12 residues. Trimming removed 4 bases at V and 9 bases at J, with 13 bases between. CDR1 SGHNT and CDR2 YYREEE come from the germline V gene (reference sequence). This CDR3 reads CASSPDRSSYTF. CDR3 coding DNA: TGTGCCAGCAGCCCCGACAGGTCTAGCTACACCTTC.

V usage is TRBV9 and J usage is TRBJ1-2, with 9 bases lining up with TRBD1. This CDR3 contains 16 residues. Germline V CDR1 and CDR2: SGDLS, YYNGEE. V lost 4 bases to trimming and J lost 3 bases; unmatched junction nucleotides: 10. The DNA for the CDR3 is TGTGCCAGCAGCCTACTCGTGGGACAGGGTGACTATGGCTACACCTTC. Residues: CASSLLVGQGDYGYTF.

The chain carries TRBV7-8 and TRBJ2-1; 7 nucleotides agree with TRBD1. Germline values: CDR1 SGHVS, CDR2 FQNEAQ. This CDR3 is 16 amino acids long. Trimming at V came to 2 bases and at J to 0 bases, leaving 4 bases not matched to a gene. CDR3 loop: CASSLNAGGSYNEQFF. CDR3 coding DNA: TGTGCCAGCAGCTTAAACGCAGGGGGCTCCTACAATGAGCAGTTCTTC.

This clone appeared once. This chain connects TRBV19 to TRBJ1-2; no clear D. The CDR3 has 12 amino acids. Germline V gives CDR1 LNHDA, CDR2 SQIVND (reference sequence). The V end was cut by 4 bases, the J end by 7 bases, with 10 bases between. CDR3 nucleotide sequence: TGTGCCAGTAGTACTGAGGGAGGTGGCTACACCTTC. It yields the protein CASSTEGGGYTF. Full variable domain (missing parts from reference TRBV19 and TRBJ1-2): DGGITQSPKYLFRKEGQNVTLSCEQNLNHDAMYWYRQDPGQGLRLIYYSQIVNDFQKGDIAEGYSVSREKKESFPLTVTSAQKNPTAFYLCASSTEGGGYTFGSGTRLTVV.

The V and J genes are TRBV12-3 or TRBV12-4 and TRBJ2-7, with a possible D match to TRBD2 (6 bases). The CDR3 runs to 11 residues. The V and J ends lost 6 bases and 4 bases respectively, with 7 bases between them. CDR3 nucleotide sequence: TGTGCCAGCAGCGGGGGTTACGAGCAGTACTTC. Residues: CASSGGYEQYF.

This clone turned up a few times. The chain uses TRBV28 and TRBJ1-5; weak D call: TRBD1 (5 bases). The CDR3 spans 16 residues. CDR1 and CDR2 from the germline V gene are MDHEN and SYDVKM. V lost 8 bases and J 3 bases, leaving 20 bases between the germline ends. The CDR3: CASGPEGKGNNQPQHF. CDR3 in DNA: TGTGCCAGCGGACCAGAGGGGAAGGGGAACAATCAGCCCCAGCATTTT. The whole variable domain, remainder taken from reference TRBV28 and TRBJ1-5, is DVKVTQSSRYLVKRTGEKVFLECVQDMDHENMFWYRQDPGLGLRLIYFSYDVKMKEKGDIPEGYSVSREKKERFSLILESASTNQTSMYLCASGPEGKGNNQPQHFGDGTRLSIL.